The 17 T cell receptor beta chains below all came from one sample that was sequenced in a study of PD-L1 blockade in urothelial cancer. Indicated time point: peripheral blood 6 weeks after treatment start. Clones were sequenced by immunoSEQ multiplex PCR, and TCRdb holds only the in-frame ones, with some missing. The repertoire consists of 90,000 to 130,000 clones, with about 91% occurring once and the leading ten covering around 3.7%. This specimen consisted of PBMCs, obtained around atezolizumab (anti-PD-L1) treatment. The receptors originated from a man in his sixties with urothelial cancer.

The genes are TRBV18 and TRBJ2-7; the D is unclear. Germline-derived CDR1 and CDR2 are KGHSH and LQKENI. The CDR3 contains 16 residues. Trimming removed 6 bases at V and 5 bases at J, with 23 bases between. The CDR3 reads CASSLTYSVSKDEQYF. CDR3 DNA sequence: TGTGCCAGCTCGTTAACGTACAGTGTGTCTAAGGACGAGCAGTACTTC.

This chain links TRBV2 with TRBJ1-2, with a possible D match to TRBD1 (5 bases). Germline assignment: CDR1 SNHLY and CDR2 FYNNEI. The CDR3 totals 14 residues. V dropped 6 bases and J dropped 0 bases, with 11 bases sitting between them. CDR3 region: CASSPGSTNYGYTF. Written as DNA, the CDR3 is TGTGCCAGCAGCCCAGGGTCTACTAACTATGGCTACACCTTC.

The chain recombines TRBV5-4 with TRBJ1-2; D gene ambiguous. V dropped 1 base and J dropped 4 bases, with 8 bases sitting between them. CDR1 is SGHNT, CDR2 YYREEE, per germline (reference sequence). The CDR3 covers 13 residues. CDR3 protein: CASSLKAVYGYTF. The CDR3 nucleotides are TGTGCCAGCAGCTTGAAGGCGGTCTATGGCTACACCTTC. The whole variable domain, filled in from reference TRBV5-4 and TRBJ1-2, reads ETGVTQSPTHLIKTRGQQVTLRCSSQSGHNTVSWYQQALGQGPQFIFQYYREEENGRGNFPPRFSGLQFPNYSSELNVNALELDDSALYLCASSLKAVYGYTFGSGTRLTVV.

The chain has TRBV7-2 and TRBJ2-7, with 9 bases fitting TRBD2. V was clipped by 5 bases and J by 5 bases; unmatched bases: 13. Germline V gene lookup returns CDR1 SGHTA and CDR2 FQGNSA. The CDR3 contains 16 residues. This CDR3 is CASSPRRGGAIHEQYF. The CDR3 coding sequence is TGTGCCAGCAGCCCCAGGCGCGGGGGGGCCATACACGAGCAGTACTTC.

This clone was recorded once. V usage is TRBV11-2 and J usage is TRBJ2-2; TRBD2 agrees at 7 bases. The CDR3 totals 14 residues. CDR1 and CDR2 from the germline V gene are SGHAT and FQNNGV. The ends lost 2 bases at V and 4 bases at J; junction bases unmatched: 1. The CDR3: CASSLWGGTGELFF. DNA of the CDR3: TGTGCCAGCAGCTTATGGGGGGGCACCGGGGAGCTGTTTTTT.

The chain combines TRBV19 with TRBJ2-5; 7 positions match TRBD2. Germline CDR1 reads LNHDA; CDR2 reads SQIVND (reference sequence). After removal of 7 bases from V and 4 bases from J, the junction contained 6 bases not matched to a gene. This CDR3 is 13 amino acids long. The CDR3 loop is CASMGGGGETQYF. CDR3 nucleotides: TGTGCCAGTATGGGCGGGGGAGGAGAGACCCAGTACTTC.

This chain links TRBV4-2 with TRBJ1-6; no clear D. The V end lost 1 base, the J end lost 8 bases, and 24 bases lay between the germline ends. The CDR3 covers 19 residues. Germline assignment: CDR1 LGHNA and CDR2 YNFKEQ. The CDR3 sequence is CASSQAPGDAEGEYSPLHF. In nucleotides, the CDR3 is TGTGCCAGCAGCCAAGCCCCCGGGGATGCAGAAGGCGAATATTCACCCCTCCACTTT.

V usage is TRBV7-2 and J usage is TRBJ2-1; 12 nucleotides line up with TRBD2. The CDR3 has 16 residues. V lost 6 bases and J lost 1; bases outside the gene matches: 4. Germline V lookup: CDR1 SGHTA, CDR2 FQGNSA. This chain's CDR3 is CASRLAGGLSYNEQFF. The CDR3 DNA reads TGTGCCAGCAGACTAGCGGGGGGCCTTTCCTACAATGAGCAGTTCTTC.

This chain joins TRBV19 and TRBJ2-2; 10 positions match TRBD2. The CDR3 contains 15 residues. The trim removed 6 bases at V and 6 bases at J, leaving 7 bases unmatched. Germline V CDR1 and CDR2: LNHDA, SQIVND (reference sequence). CDR3 nucleotide sequence: TGTGCCAGTAGAGAGGGACTAGCGTTCCCCGGGGAGCTGTTTTTT. This gives the protein CASREGLAFPGELFF.

The chain links TRBV6-1 to TRBJ1-2, with TRBD1 identical over 12 bases. Germline CDR1 reads MNHNS; CDR2 reads SASEGT. The V segment lost 3 bases and the J segment 9 bases; nucleotides outside the gene matches: 2. The length of the CDR3 is 13 residues. CDR3 in DNA: TGTGCCAGCAGTGAGGGGACAGGGGGCCGCTACACCTTC. Protein: CASSEGTGGRYTF.

The V gene is TRBV4-2, the J gene TRBJ2-5, with D possibly TRBD1 on 6 matching bases. Looked up from germline, CDR1 is LGHNA and CDR2 is YNFKEQ. V shed 1 base and J shed 2 bases, with 8 bases lying between them. The CDR3 loop spans 14 amino acids. The CDR3 DNA reads as TGTGCCAGCAGCCAAGCCGGGACACAAGAGACCCAGTACTTC. Protein product: CASSQAGTQETQYF.

CDR3: CASSLGRRAEQYF. The CDR3 nucleotides read TGTGCCAGCAGCTTGGGCAGGAGGGCCGAGCAGTACTTC. The chain couples TRBV7-2 to TRBJ2-7; TRBD2 is a possible D gene (6 bases). CDR1 SGHTA and CDR2 FQGNSA come from the germline V gene. Between the trimmed V and J ends, which lost 3 bases and 6 bases, there was a span of 12 bases. The CDR3 consists of 13 residues.

This chain joins TRBV6-6 and TRBJ1-1; TRBD1 might be the D (5 bases). Germline CDR1 reads MNHNY; CDR2 reads SVGAGI (reference sequence). V was pared by 5 bases and J by 3 bases, with 19 bases between. The CDR3 is 16 residues long. This chain's CDR3 is CASSPGGGQLDTEAFF. CDR3 in DNA: TGTGCCAGCAGTCCCGGGGGTGGGCAGTTGGACACTGAAGCTTTCTTT.

V is TRBV5-1 and J is TRBJ2-7, with TRBD2 identical over 9 bases. CDR3 size: 14 residues. The germline CDR1 and CDR2 sequences are SGHRS and YFSETQ. V was pared by 3 bases and J by 0 bases, with 1 base of the junction left unmatched. CDR3 DNA: TGCGCCAGCAGCTCGACTAGCGGCTCCTACGAGCAGTACTTC. Its protein product is CASSSTSGSYEQYF.

The chain uses TRBV5-1 and TRBJ1-4; D call uncertain. Germline-derived CDR1 and CDR2 are SGHRS and YFSETQ. The CDR3 sequence is 13 residues long. Trimming took off 7 bases at V and 0 bases at J, with 7 bases between the two ends. CDR3 sequence (DNA): TGCGCCAGCCGAGTTGCAACTAATGAAAAACTGTTTTTT. Its protein is CASRVATNEKLFF.

This sequence joins TRBV9 and TRBJ2-2; 7 positions match TRBD2. Per the germline V gene, CDR1 is SGDLS and CDR2 is YYNGEE. V was pared by 4 bases and J by 8 bases, with 14 bases of the junction left unmatched. The CDR3 contains 16 residues. The CDR3 DNA is TGTGCCAGCAGCTCGACCGGGACTATCTTTTCTGGGGAGCTGTTTTTT. Protein: CASSSTGTIFSGELFF.

The chain has TRBV7-9 and TRBJ2-1; D is ambiguous. Per the germline V gene, CDR1 is SEHNR and CDR2 is FQNEAQ (reference sequence). V was clipped by 4 bases and J by 4 bases, with 5 bases between them. The CDR3 runs 12 residues. The CDR3 sequence is CASSSPYNEQFF. The CDR3 coding sequence is TGTGCCAGCAGCTCCCCGTACAATGAGCAGTTCTTC.